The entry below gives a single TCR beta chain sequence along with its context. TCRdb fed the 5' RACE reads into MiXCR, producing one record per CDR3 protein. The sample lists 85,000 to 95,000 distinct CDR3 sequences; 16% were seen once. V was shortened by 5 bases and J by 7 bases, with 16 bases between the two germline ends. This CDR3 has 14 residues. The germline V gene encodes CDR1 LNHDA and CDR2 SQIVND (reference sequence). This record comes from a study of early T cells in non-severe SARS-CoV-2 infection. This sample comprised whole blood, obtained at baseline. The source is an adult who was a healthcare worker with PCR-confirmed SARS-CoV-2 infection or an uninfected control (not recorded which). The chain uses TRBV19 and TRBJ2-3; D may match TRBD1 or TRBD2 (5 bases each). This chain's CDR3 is CASSGDGEVNTQYF. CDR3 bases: TGTGCCAGTAGTGGGGACGGTGAAGTGAATACGCAGTATTTT.